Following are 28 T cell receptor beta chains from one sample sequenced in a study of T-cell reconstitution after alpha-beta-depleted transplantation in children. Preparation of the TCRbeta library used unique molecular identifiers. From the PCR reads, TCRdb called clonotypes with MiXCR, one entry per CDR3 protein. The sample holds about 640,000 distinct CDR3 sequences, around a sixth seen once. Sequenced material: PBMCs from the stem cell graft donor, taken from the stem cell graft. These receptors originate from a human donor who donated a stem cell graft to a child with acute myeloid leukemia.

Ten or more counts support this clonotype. The CDR3 region is CATSSGAGELFF. CDR3 bases: TGTGCCACCAGTAGCGGGGCCGGGGAGCTGTTTTTT. The J gene is TRBJ2-2, the V gene TRBV15; 8 bases are shared with TRBD2. The V gene's germline CDR1 is LNHNV and CDR2 YYDKDF (reference sequence). V lost 6 bases, J lost 6 bases, and 0 bases stayed unmatched. This CDR3 has 12 residues.

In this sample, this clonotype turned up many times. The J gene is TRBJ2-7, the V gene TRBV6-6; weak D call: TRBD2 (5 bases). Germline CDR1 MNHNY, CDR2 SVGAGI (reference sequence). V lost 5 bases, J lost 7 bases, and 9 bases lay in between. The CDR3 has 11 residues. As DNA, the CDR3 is TGTGCCAGCAGTGACACGGGGGAGCAGTACTTC. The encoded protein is CASSDTGEQYF.

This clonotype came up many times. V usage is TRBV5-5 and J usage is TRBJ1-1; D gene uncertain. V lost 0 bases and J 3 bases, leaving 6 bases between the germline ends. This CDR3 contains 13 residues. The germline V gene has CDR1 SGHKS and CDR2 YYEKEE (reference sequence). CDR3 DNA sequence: TGTGCCAGCAGCTTGGAGCTGGACACTGAAGCTTTCTTT. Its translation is CASSLELDTEAFF. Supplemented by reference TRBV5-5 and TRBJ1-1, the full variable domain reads DAGVTQSPTHLIKTRGQQVTLRCSPISGHKSVSWYQQVLGQGPQFIFQYYEKEERGRGNFPDRFSARQFPNYSSELNVNALLLGDSALYLCASSLELDTEAFFGQGTRLTVV.

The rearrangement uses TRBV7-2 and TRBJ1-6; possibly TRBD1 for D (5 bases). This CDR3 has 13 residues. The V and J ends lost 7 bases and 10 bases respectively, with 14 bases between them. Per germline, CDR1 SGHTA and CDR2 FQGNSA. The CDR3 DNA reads TGTGCCAGCACCCCCAGGAGGGACTCACCCCTCCACTTT. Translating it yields CASTPRRDSPLHF.

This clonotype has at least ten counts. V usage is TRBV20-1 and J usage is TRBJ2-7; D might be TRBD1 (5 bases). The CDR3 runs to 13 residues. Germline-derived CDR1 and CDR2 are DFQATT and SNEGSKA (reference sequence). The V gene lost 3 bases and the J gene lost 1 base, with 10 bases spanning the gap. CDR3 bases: TGCAGTGCTAGGGACACAGGTTCCTACGAGCAGTACGTC. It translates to CSARDTGSYEQYV.

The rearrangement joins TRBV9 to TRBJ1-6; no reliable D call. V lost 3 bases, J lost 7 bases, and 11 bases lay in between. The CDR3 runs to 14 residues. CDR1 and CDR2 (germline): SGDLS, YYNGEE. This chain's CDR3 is CASSGPITNSPLHF. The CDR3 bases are TGTGCCAGCAGCGGTCCGATAACCAATTCACCCCTCCACTTT.

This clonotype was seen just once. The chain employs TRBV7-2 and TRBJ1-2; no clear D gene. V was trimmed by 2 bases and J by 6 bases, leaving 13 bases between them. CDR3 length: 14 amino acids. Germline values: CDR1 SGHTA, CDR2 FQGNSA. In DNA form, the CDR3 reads TGTGCCAGCAGCTTATATCGGGGTGGCGATGGCTACACCTTC. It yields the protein CASSLYRGGDGYTF.

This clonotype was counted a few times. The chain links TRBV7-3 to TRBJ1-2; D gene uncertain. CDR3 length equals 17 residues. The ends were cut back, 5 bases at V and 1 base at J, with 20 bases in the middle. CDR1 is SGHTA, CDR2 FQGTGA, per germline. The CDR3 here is CASSPSPGAPYNYGYTF. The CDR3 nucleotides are TGTGCCAGCAGCCCCTCCCCGGGCGCGCCCTATAACTATGGCTACACCTTC.

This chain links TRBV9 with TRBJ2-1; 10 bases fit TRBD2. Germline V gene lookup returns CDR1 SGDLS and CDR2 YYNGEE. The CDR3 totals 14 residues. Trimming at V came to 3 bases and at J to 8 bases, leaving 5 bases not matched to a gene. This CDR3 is CASSEGLATDEQFF. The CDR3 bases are TGTGCCAGCAGCGAGGGACTAGCGACGGATGAGCAGTTCTTC.

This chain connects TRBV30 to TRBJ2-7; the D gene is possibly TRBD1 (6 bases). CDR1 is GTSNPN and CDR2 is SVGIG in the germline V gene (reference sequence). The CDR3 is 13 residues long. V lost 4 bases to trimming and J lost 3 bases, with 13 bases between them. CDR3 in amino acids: CAWKTGTIYEQYF. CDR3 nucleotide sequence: TGTGCCTGGAAGACAGGTACCATCTACGAGCAGTACTTC.

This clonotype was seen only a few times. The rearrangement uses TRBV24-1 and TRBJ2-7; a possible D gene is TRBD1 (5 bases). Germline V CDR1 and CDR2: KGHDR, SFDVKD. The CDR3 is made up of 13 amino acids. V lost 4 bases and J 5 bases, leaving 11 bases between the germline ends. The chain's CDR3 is CATSDYDRNEQYF. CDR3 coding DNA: TGTGCCACCAGTGACTATGACAGAAACGAGCAGTACTTC.

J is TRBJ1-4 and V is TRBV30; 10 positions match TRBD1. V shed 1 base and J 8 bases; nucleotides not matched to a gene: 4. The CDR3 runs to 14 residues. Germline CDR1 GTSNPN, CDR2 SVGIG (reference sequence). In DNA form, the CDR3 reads TGTGCCTGGAGTGGGGACAGGGGTGAAGAAAAACTGTTTTTT. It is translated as CAWSGDRGEEKLFF.

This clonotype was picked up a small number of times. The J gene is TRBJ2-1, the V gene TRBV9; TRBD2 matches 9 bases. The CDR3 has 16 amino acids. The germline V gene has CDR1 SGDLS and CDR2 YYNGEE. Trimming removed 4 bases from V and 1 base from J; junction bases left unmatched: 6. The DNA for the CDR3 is TGTGCCAGCAGCCGACTAGCGGAGTTATCCTACAATGAGCAGTTCTTC. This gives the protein CASSRLAELSYNEQFF.

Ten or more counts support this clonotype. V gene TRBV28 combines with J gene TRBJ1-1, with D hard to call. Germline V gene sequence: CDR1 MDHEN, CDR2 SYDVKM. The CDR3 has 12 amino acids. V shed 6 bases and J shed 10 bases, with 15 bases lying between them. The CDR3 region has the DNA TGTGCCAGCAGCGGGTCCGGACGGGTAGCTTTCTTT. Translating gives CASSGSGRVAFF.

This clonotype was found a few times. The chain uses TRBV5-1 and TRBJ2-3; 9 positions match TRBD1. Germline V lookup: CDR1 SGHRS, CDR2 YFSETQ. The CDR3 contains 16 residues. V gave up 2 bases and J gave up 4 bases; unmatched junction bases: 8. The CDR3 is CASSFPGTGLADTQYF. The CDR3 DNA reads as TGCGCCAGCAGCTTTCCCGGGACAGGGCTGGCAGATACGCAGTATTTT.

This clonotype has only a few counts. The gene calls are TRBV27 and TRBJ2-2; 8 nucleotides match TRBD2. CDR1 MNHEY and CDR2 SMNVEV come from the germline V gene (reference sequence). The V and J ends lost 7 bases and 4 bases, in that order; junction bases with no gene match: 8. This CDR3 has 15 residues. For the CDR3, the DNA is TGTGCCAGCAAGGGTAGCGGGGAAAGCACCGGGGAGCTGTTTTTT. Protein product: CASKGSGESTGELFF.

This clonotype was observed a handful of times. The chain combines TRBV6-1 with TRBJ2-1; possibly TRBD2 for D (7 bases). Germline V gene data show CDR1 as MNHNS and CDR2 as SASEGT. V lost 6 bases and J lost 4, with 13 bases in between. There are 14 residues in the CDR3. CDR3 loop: CASSWGGAYNEQFF. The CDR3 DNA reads TGTGCCAGCAGCTGGGGGGGGGCGTACAATGAGCAGTTCTTC.

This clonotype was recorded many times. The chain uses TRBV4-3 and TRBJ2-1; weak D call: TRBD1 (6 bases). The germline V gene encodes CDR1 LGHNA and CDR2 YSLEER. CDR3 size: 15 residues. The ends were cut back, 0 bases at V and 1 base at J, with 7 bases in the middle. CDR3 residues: CASSQDRGSYNEQFF. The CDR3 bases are TGCGCCAGCAGCCAAGACAGGGGATCCTACAATGAGCAGTTCTTC.

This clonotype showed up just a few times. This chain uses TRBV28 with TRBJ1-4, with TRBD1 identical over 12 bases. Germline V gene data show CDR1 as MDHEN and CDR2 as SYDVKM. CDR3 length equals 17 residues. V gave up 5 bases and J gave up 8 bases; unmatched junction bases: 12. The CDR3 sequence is CASSRQRDRGRFEKLFF. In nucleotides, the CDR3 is TGTGCCAGCAGTCGACAAAGGGACAGGGGGCGATTCGAAAAACTGTTTTTT.

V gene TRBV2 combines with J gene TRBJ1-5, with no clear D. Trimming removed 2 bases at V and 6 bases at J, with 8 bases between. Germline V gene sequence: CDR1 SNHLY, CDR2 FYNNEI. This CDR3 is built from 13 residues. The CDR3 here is CASSERDGQPQHF. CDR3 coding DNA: TGTGCCAGCAGTGAAAGGGATGGTCAGCCCCAGCATTTT.

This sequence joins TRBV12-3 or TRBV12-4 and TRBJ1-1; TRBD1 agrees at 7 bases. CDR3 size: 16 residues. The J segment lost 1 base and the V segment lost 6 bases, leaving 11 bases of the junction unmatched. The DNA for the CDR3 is TGTGCCAGCAGGACCGGGACAGCCTCCCGGAACACTGAAGCTTTCTTT. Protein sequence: CASRTGTASRNTEAFF.

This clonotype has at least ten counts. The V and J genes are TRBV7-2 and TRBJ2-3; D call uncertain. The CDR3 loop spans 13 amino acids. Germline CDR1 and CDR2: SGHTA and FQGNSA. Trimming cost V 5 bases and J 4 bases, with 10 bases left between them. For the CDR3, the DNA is TGTGCCAGCAGCCCCGTTAGCCCAGATACGCAGTATTTT. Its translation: CASSPVSPDTQYF.

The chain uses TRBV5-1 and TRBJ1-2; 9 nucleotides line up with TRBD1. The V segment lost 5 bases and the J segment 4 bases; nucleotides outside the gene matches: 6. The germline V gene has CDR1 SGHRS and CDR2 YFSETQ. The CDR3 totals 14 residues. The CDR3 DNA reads TGCGCCAGCAGATTGACAGGGGGAAGCTATGGCTACACCTTC. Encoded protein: CASRLTGGSYGYTF.

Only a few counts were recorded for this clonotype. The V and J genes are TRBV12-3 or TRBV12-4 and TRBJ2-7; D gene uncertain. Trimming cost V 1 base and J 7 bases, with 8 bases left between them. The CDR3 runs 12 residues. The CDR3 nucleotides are TGTGCCAGCAGTTTAGTTTCGGGTGAGCAGTACTTC. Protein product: CASSLVSGEQYF.

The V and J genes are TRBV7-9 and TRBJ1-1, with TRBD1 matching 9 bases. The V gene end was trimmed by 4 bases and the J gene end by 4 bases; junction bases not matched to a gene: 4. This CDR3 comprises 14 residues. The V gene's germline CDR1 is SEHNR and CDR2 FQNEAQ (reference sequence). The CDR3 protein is CASSSTTGGTEAFF. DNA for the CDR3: TGTGCCAGCAGCTCGACGACAGGGGGCACTGAAGCTTTCTTT. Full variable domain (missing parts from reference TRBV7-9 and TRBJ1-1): DTGVSQNPRHKITKRGQNVTFRCDPISEHNRLYWYRQTLGQGPEFLTYFQNEAQLEKSRLLSDRFSAERPKGSFSTLEIQRTEQGDSAMYLCASSSTTGGTEAFFGQGTRLTVV.

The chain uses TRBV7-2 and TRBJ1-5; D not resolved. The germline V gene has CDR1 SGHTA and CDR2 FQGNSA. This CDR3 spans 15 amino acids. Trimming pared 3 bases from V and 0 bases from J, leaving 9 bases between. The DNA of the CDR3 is TGTGCCAGCAGCTTCGGACCTTATAGCAATCAGCCCCAGCATTTT. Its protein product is CASSFGPYSNQPQHF.

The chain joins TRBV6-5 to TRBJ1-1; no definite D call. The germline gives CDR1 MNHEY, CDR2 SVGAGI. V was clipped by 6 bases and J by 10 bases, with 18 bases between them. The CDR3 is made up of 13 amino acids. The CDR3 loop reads CASSGPQASGAFF. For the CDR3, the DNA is TGTGCCAGCAGCGGACCCCAAGCCAGCGGAGCTTTCTTT.

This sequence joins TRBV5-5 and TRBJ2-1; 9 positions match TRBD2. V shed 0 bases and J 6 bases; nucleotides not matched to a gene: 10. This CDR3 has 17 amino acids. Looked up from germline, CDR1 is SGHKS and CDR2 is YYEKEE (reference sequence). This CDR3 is CASSLGAQRGEFNEQFF. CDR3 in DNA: TGTGCCAGCAGCTTGGGGGCTCAGCGGGGGGAGTTCAATGAGCAGTTCTTC. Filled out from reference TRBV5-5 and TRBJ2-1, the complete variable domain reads DAGVTQSPTHLIKTRGQQVTLRCSPISGHKSVSWYQQVLGQGPQFIFQYYEKEERGRGNFPDRFSARQFPNYSSELNVNALLLGDSALYLCASSLGAQRGEFNEQFFGPGTRLTVL.